This TCR beta chain was captured in a study of CD8+ T cells in alopecia areata. The sample's treatment: oral pan-JAK inhibitor, 5-10 mg twice daily. Collection of lesional scalp punch biopsies and peripheral blood was performed in alopecia areata patients. RNA extraction was followed by reverse transcription into cDNA, which acted as the sequencing template. Repertoires were generated with immunoSEQ multiplex PCR, while TCRdb's copy carries only in-frame clones and drops some. The sample gives 150,000 to 200,000 clones, roughly 60% of which show up once; over 0.9% is in the top ten. Trimming took off 0 bases at V and 5 bases at J, with 11 bases between the two ends. The CDR3 loop spans 14 amino acids. CDR1 is GTSNPN, CDR2 SVGIG, per germline (reference sequence).

Sequenced material: CD4+ T cells sorted from blood, taken at week 24, from a patient treated with tofacitinib. The chain couples TRBV30 to TRBJ2-4, with D perhaps TRBD1 (5 bases). The sequence derives from a human donor with alopecia areata. The CDR3 here is CAWSVARVQNIQYF. CDR3 nucleotides: TGTGCCTGGAGTGTCGCCAGGGTCCAAAACATTCAGTACTTC.